This TCR beta chain came from a study of cytomegalovirus exposure and HLA in healthy donors. V dropped 2 bases and J dropped 9; count of bases not matched to a gene: 6. Germline V gene sequence: CDR1 SQVTM, CDR2 ANQGSEA. The CDR3 sequence is 13 residues long. The PCR employed 60 Vbeta primers together with 13 Jbeta primers. Produced via immunoSEQ multiplex PCR; TCRdb's table is partial and in-frame only. This table has roughly 150,000 clones, around two thirds appearing once. The chain uses TRBV29-1 and TRBJ2-1; TRBD2 agrees at 8 bases. The clonotype was recovered from an older woman in good health and CMV-seropositive. Material for sequencing was PBMCs. For the CDR3, the DNA is TGCAGCGTTGAACCGGGGGGGCTTGCTGAGCAGTTCTTC. Translated, it gives CSVEPGGLAEQFF.